One and the same sample provided the 30 T cell receptor beta chains below, sequenced in a study of T cells in Graves' hyperthyroidism and ophthalmopathy. Using RNA transcripts as the source, TCR beta CDR3 regions were amplified. Initially, a first-round RT-PCR of the TCR CDR3 employed the HTBI primer set. Via MiXCR, TCRdb re-called the multiplex PCR reads, giving one row per CDR3 protein. This table holds approximately 870,000 distinct CDR3 sequences, roughly 37% found once. Specimen: blood. These receptors all stem from a man between 18 and 35 years old with Graves' hyperthyroidism.

The chain recombines TRBV2 with TRBJ2-3; 7 nucleotides match TRBD2. The V segment lost 3 bases and the J segment 0 bases; nucleotides outside the gene matches: 6. The CDR3 loop spans 16 amino acids. CDR1 and CDR2 from the germline V gene are SNHLY and FYNNEI. CDR3 DNA: TGTGCCAGCAGTGAGTGGGGAGGGGACAGCACAGATACGCAGTATTTT. Translated, it gives CASSEWGGDSTDTQYF.

V is TRBV7-9 and J is TRBJ1-4, with D uncertain. Between the trimmed V and J ends, which lost 6 bases and 5 bases, there was a span of 10 bases. The V gene's germline CDR1 is SEHNR and CDR2 FQNEAQ (reference sequence). The CDR3 consists of 13 residues. CDR3 DNA: TGTGCCAGCAGGTCCCCCGACAATGAAAAACTGTTTTTT. Translation: CASRSPDNEKLFF. Filled out from reference TRBV7-9 and TRBJ1-4, the complete variable domain reads DTGVSQNPRHKITKRGQNVTFRCDPISEHNRLYWYRQTLGQGPEFLTYFQNEAQLEKSRLLSDRFSAERPKGSFSTLEIQRTEQGDSAMYLCASRSPDNEKLFFGSGTQLSVL.

This sequence joins TRBV7-2 and TRBJ2-5; perhaps TRBD2 as D (6 bases). Trimming left V 5 bases short and J 5 bases short, with 15 bases between. Germline assignment: CDR1 SGHTA and CDR2 FQGNSA. There are 14 residues in the CDR3. The CDR3 reads CASSREGGEETQYF. DNA for the CDR3: TGTGCCAGCAGCCGCGAGGGAGGTGAGGAGACCCAGTACTTC.

This chain joins TRBV5-1 and TRBJ1-2, with unresolved D. The CDR3 covers 14 residues. Looked up from germline, CDR1 is SGHRS and CDR2 is YFSETQ. The V end lost 2 bases, the J end lost 0 bases, and 8 bases lay between the germline ends. CDR3 in DNA: TGCGCCAGCAGCTTCATCAGCCCTAACTATGGCTACACCTTC. Residues: CASSFISPNYGYTF. The entire variable domain, with the rest obtained from reference TRBV5-1 and TRBJ1-2, is as follows: KAGVTQTPRYLIKTRGQQVTLSCSPISGHRSVSWYQQTPGQGLQFLFEYFSETQRNKGNFPGRFSGRQFSNSRSEMNVSTLELGDSALYLCASSFISPNYGYTFGSGTRLTVV.

This clonotype was seen a few times. The J gene is TRBJ2-7, the V gene TRBV11-2; weak D call: TRBD1 (6 bases). Deletions cut 6 bases from V and 4 bases from J, with 10 bases between. The CDR3 length is 12 residues. Germline V CDR1 and CDR2: SGHAT, FQNNGV. The CDR3, as DNA: TGTGCCAGCAGGCCACAGGGTTACGAGCAGTACTTC. Protein: CASRPQGYEQYF.

The sample holds a few counts of this clonotype. The chain employs TRBV7-9 and TRBJ1-2; no definite D call. The CDR3 runs to 12 residues. Trimming took off 4 bases at V and 4 bases at J, with 7 bases between the two ends. CDR1 SEHNR and CDR2 FQNEAQ come from the germline V gene (reference sequence). The CDR3 DNA follows: TGTGCCAGCAGCTATTATAGCTATGGCTACACCTTC. It yields the protein CASSYYSYGYTF.

This chain connects TRBV19 to TRBJ2-7; D may be TRBD2 (6 bases). Germline assignment: CDR1 LNHDA and CDR2 SQIVND (reference sequence). With 7 bases removed from V and 2 bases from J, the gap between germline ends came to 21 bases. The CDR3 runs 16 residues. CDR3 in DNA: TGTGCCAGTATTACCACCCGGGGGAGGATTACCTACGAGCAGTACTTC. Translating it yields CASITTRGRITYEQYF.

This clonotype was observed at least ten times. This chain links TRBV7-9 with TRBJ1-2; D unclear. Germline-derived CDR1 and CDR2 are SEHNR and FQNEAQ (reference sequence). The CDR3 covers 12 residues. Trimming removed 5 bases at V and 6 bases at J, with 10 bases between. The CDR3 coding sequence is TGTGCCAGCAGCCCCCCGGGGAATGGCTACACCTTC. It is translated as CASSPPGNGYTF.

This clonotype was detected only once. V usage is TRBV29-1 and J usage is TRBJ2-7; 9 bases map to TRBD1. This CDR3 is built from 13 residues. The V and J ends lost 6 bases and 0 bases, in that order; junction bases with no gene match: 3. Germline loops: CDR1 SQVTM, CDR2 ANQGSEA. The CDR3 nucleotides are TGCAGCGTGCAGGACAGGGGCTCCTACGAGCAGTACTTC. Amino acid sequence: CSVQDRGSYEQYF.

As for this clonotype: This sequence may be a read error, since a much larger clone differs from it by one base. The rearrangement joins TRBV27 to TRBJ2-5, with 10 nucleotides matching TRBD2. Trimming cost V 5 bases and J 1 base; bases outside gene matches: 4. Germline CDR1 reads MNHEY; CDR2 reads SMNVEV (reference sequence). The CDR3 is 15 amino acids. The CDR3 DNA follows: TGTGCCAGCAGTGATCTAGCGGGAGCCCAAGAGACCCAGTACTTC. It yields the protein CASSDLAGAQETQYF.

This clonotype showed up many times. The chain joins TRBV25-1 to TRBJ1-1; D remains unclear. The V gene's germline CDR1 is MGHDK and CDR2 SYGVNS. V dropped 1 base and J dropped 2 bases, with 5 bases sitting between them. The CDR3 has 13 amino acids. This chain's CDR3 is CASSESYNTEAFF. CDR3 DNA: TGTGCCAGCAGTGAATCCTATAACACTGAAGCTTTCTTT.

In its sample, this clonotype was seen a few times. This sequence joins TRBV19 and TRBJ2-7, with 9 bases fitting TRBD2. Germline CDR1 reads LNHDA; CDR2 reads SQIVND (reference sequence). The CDR3 totals 15 residues. Trimming took 7 bases from V and 4 from J; bases not matched to a gene: 11. CDR3 DNA sequence: TGTGCCAGTACCAGGGGCGCACTAGCGGGTTACGAGCAGTACTTC. Protein: CASTRGALAGYEQYF. The full variable domain, with the rest looked up from reference TRBV19 and TRBJ2-7, is DGGITQSPKYLFRKEGQNVTLSCEQNLNHDAMYWYRQDPGQGLRLIYYSQIVNDFQKGDIAEGYSVSREKKESFPLTVTSAQKNPTAFYLCASTRGALAGYEQYFGPGTRLTVT.

Ten or more counts support this clonotype. The V and J genes are TRBV2 and TRBJ1-4; 10 bases match TRBD1. Germline lookup yields CDR1 SNHLY and CDR2 FYNNEI. The V and J ends lost 8 bases and 6 bases, in that order; junction bases with no gene match: 0. The length of the CDR3 is 12 residues. CDR3 DNA: TGTGCCAGCGGGACAGGGGATGAAAAACTGTTTTTT. The encoded protein is CASGTGDEKLFF.

The chain combines TRBV7-2 with TRBJ1-6; no firm D call. CDR3 length: 17 residues. Germline lookup yields CDR1 SGHTA and CDR2 FQGNSA. V was shortened by 7 bases and J by 0 bases, with 16 bases between the two germline ends. Here the CDR3 DNA reads TGTGCCAGCACCCCGCAGGCCACATCCTCCTATAATTCACCCCTCCACTTT. This codes for CASTPQATSSYNSPLHF.

J is TRBJ2-7 and V is TRBV2; perhaps TRBD2 as D (5 bases). Germline CDR1 and CDR2: SNHLY and FYNNEI. The CDR3 covers 14 residues. Trimming took off 6 bases at V and 7 bases at J, with 19 bases between the two ends. Written as DNA, the CDR3 is TGTGCCAGCAGAGTCCTCGGCAGTCCGGGGGAGCAGTACTTC. It codes for CASRVLGSPGEQYF. Together with reference TRBV2 and TRBJ2-7, the CDR3 gives the full variable domain: EPEVTQTPSHQVTQMGQEVILRCVPISNHLYFYWYRQILGQKVEFLVSFYNNEISEKSEIFDDQFSVERPDGSNFTLKIRSTKLEDSAMYFCASRVLGSPGEQYFGPGTRLTVT.

The chain carries TRBV7-6 and TRBJ1-1; D is undetermined. Germline CDR1 SGHVS, CDR2 FNYEAQ. This CDR3 spans 15 amino acids. The V end lost 4 bases, the J end lost 1 base, and 13 bases lay between the germline ends. CDR3 in amino acids: CASSSSGLPNTEAFF. CDR3 sequence (DNA): TGTGCCAGCAGCTCCAGCGGGCTACCGAACACTGAAGCTTTCTTT.

The chain recombines TRBV15 with TRBJ1-5; 8 nucleotides align to TRBD1. Germline V gene lookup returns CDR1 LNHNV and CDR2 YYDKDF (reference sequence). The CDR3 runs to 15 residues. The trim removed 3 bases at V and 12 bases at J, leaving 13 bases unmatched. The CDR3 is CATSSQGQGAVGQHF. In DNA, the CDR3 is TGTGCCACCAGCAGCCAAGGACAGGGAGCCGTCGGCCAGCATTTT.

The genes are TRBV20-1 and TRBJ2-7, with 9 bases that match TRBD1. The CDR3 has 15 residues. The ends lost 1 base at V and 4 bases at J; junction bases unmatched: 8. The V gene's germline CDR1 is DFQATT and CDR2 SNEGSKA (reference sequence). For the CDR3, the DNA is TGCAGTGCTAGAGGAACAGGGGGCTTAATGTACGAGCAGTACTTC. Residues: CSARGTGGLMYEQYF.

This clonotype was seen many times. The chain couples TRBV20-1 to TRBJ2-5; D is undetermined. This CDR3 has 10 amino acids. Germline-derived CDR1 and CDR2 are DFQATT and SNEGSKA (reference sequence). V was trimmed by 7 bases and J by 4 bases, leaving 7 bases between them. The CDR3 loop is CSGRTETQYF. The CDR3 nucleotides read TGCAGTGGACGGACAGAGACCCAGTACTTC.

This clonotype came up many times. The chain links TRBV19 to TRBJ1-6; D unresolved. Germline V gene lookup returns CDR1 LNHDA and CDR2 SQIVND (reference sequence). This CDR3 has 15 residues. The ends were cut back, 4 bases at V and 3 bases at J, with 10 bases in the middle. CDR3 bases: TGTGCCAGTAGTACAGCGTCAGACTATAATTCACCCCTCCACTTT. As protein: CASSTASDYNSPLHF.

As for this clonotype: Being one base from a much bigger clone, this may be a read error. V gene TRBV7-8 combines with J gene TRBJ2-5; perhaps TRBD2 as D (5 bases). V was pared by 5 bases and J by 4 bases, with 17 bases between. The CDR3 extends over 15 amino acids. CDR1 SGHVS and CDR2 FQNEAQ come from the germline V gene. CDR3 nucleotide sequence: TGTGCCAGCAGCCTCGGGGTAAACGGGCGAGAGACCCAGTACTTC. It is translated as CASSLGVNGRETQYF.

This clonotype appeared once. The rearrangement links TRBV7-9 to TRBJ2-2; TRBD1 agrees at 7 bases. Germline V CDR1 and CDR2: SEHNR, FQNEAQ (reference sequence). With V trimmed by 6 bases and J by 3 bases, 10 bases remained unmatched. The CDR3 covers 16 residues. CDR3 bases: TGTGCCAGCAGTCCCCCGGGACAGCACGACACCGGGGAGCTGTTTTTT. Its translation: CASSPPGQHDTGELFF.

J is TRBJ2-2 and V is TRBV4-1; D possibly matches TRBD1 or TRBD2 (5 bases each). Germline V gene lookup returns CDR1 MGHRA and CDR2 YSYEKL. The CDR3 is 14 residues long. V was trimmed by 0 bases and J by 8 bases, leaving 10 bases between them. DNA for the CDR3: TGCGCCAGCAGCCAAGATCCGGGGCGAGGGGAGCTGTTTTTT. This translates into CASSQDPGRGELFF.

The chain employs TRBV25-1 and TRBJ1-5; D perhaps matches TRBD1 (6 bases). Per germline, CDR1 MGHDK and CDR2 SYGVNS. V was shortened by 4 bases and J by 10 bases, with 23 bases between the two germline ends. The CDR3 loop spans 16 amino acids. The CDR3 loop is CASSARTTTGLGPQHF. The CDR3 nucleotides read TGTGCCAGCAGTGCACGGACGACGACAGGTCTTGGACCCCAGCATTTT.

A word on this clonotype: A much larger clonotype is one base distant, so this may be a read error. The chain carries TRBV10-2 and TRBJ2-5; tentative D call: TRBD1 (5 bases). V lost 7 bases and J 2 bases, leaving 11 bases between the germline ends. This CDR3 is built from 13 residues. CDR1 is WSHSY and CDR2 is SAAADI in the germline V gene. CDR3 nucleotides: TGCGCCAGCAAGGAGTCAGGGCAAGAGACCCAGTACTTC. It yields the protein CASKESGQETQYF.

Comments on this clonotype: A much larger clonotype is one base distant, so this may be a read error. The chain has TRBV7-9 and TRBJ1-2, with D possibly TRBD1 on 6 matching bases. The CDR3 spans 12 residues. Germline CDR1 reads SEHNR; CDR2 reads FQNEAQ (reference sequence). The CDR3 DNA sequence: TGTGCCCCCAGGGGTTCTAACCATGGCTACACCTTC. The encoded protein is CAPRGSNHGYTF.

CDR3 coding DNA: TGCAGTGCTAGAGATCTGTTCGGGGACACTGAAGCTTTCTTT. Translation gives CSARDLFGDTEAFF. The chain recombines TRBV20-1 with TRBJ1-1; D is unclear. Looked up from germline, CDR1 is DFQATT and CDR2 is SNEGSKA (reference sequence). CDR3 length: 14 amino acids. V lost 0 bases and J lost 3, with 11 bases in between.

The chain combines TRBV7-2 with TRBJ1-2; the D gene is possibly TRBD1 (6 bases). The V end was cut by 1 base, the J end by 5 bases, with 20 bases between. CDR3 length: 17 amino acids. Germline V lookup: CDR1 SGHTA, CDR2 FQGNSA. The CDR3 loop is CASSLVAPGQRPYGYTF. CDR3 DNA sequence: TGTGCCAGCAGCTTAGTCGCCCCTGGACAGAGACCTTATGGCTACACCTTC.

In its sample, this clonotype was seen many times. This chain links TRBV5-1 with TRBJ1-1, with D unresolved. This CDR3 has 15 amino acids. Germline V gene data show CDR1 as SGHRS and CDR2 as YFSETQ. V was shortened by 0 bases and J by 1 base, with 10 bases between the two germline ends. CDR3 region: CASSLAGRWNTEAFF. The CDR3 coding sequence is TGCGCCAGCAGCTTGGCCGGACGGTGGAACACTGAAGCTTTCTTT.

This clonotype appeared many times. V is TRBV7-2 and J is TRBJ2-7; TRBD1 agrees at 8 bases. This CDR3 contains 14 residues. CDR1 is SGHTA, CDR2 FQGNSA, per germline. Germline trimming cut 5 bases from V and 4 bases from J; bases unmatched to any gene: 7. CDR3 amino acids: CASSTTDRAYEQYF. CDR3 nucleotides: TGTGCCAGCAGCACCACGGACAGGGCTTACGAGCAGTACTTC.